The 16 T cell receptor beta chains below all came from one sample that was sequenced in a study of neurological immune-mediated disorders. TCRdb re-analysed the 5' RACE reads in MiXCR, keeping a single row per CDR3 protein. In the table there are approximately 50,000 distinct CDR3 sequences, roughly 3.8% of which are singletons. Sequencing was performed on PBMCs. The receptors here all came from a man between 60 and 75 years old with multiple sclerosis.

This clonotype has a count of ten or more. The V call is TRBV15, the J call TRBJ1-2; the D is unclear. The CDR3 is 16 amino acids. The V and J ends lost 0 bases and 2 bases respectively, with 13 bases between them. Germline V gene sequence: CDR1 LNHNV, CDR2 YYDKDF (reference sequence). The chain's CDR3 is CATSRDYSPGNYGYTF. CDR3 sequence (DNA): TGTGCCACCAGCAGAGATTATTCCCCAGGCAACTATGGCTACACCTTC. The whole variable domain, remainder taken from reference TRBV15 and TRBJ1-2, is DAMVIQNPRYQVTQFGKPVTLSCSQTLNHNVMYWYQQKSSQAPKLLFHYYDKDFNNEADTPDNFQSRRPNTSFCFLDIRSPGLGDTAMYLCATSRDYSPGNYGYTFGSGTRLTVV.

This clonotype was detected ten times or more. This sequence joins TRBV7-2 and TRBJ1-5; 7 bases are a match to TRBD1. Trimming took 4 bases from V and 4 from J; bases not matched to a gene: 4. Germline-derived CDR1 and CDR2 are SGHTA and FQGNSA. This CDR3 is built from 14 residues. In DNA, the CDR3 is TGTGCCAGCAGCTCATCAGGGGGGAATCAGCCCCAGCATTTT. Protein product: CASSSSGGNQPQHF.

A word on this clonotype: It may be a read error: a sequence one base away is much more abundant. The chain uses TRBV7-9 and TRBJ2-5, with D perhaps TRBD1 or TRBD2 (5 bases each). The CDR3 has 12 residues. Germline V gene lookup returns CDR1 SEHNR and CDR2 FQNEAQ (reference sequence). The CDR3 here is CASSLPRENQYF. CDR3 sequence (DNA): TGTGCCAGCAGCTTACCCAGGGAGAACCAGTACTTC.

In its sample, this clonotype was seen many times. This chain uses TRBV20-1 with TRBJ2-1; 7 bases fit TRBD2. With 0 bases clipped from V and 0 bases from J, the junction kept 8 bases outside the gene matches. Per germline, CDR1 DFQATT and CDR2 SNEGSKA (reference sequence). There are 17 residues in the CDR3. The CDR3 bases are TGCAGTGCTAGAGACAGGACTAGTCGGAGCTCCTACAATGAGCAGTTCTTC. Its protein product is CSARDRTSRSSYNEQFF.

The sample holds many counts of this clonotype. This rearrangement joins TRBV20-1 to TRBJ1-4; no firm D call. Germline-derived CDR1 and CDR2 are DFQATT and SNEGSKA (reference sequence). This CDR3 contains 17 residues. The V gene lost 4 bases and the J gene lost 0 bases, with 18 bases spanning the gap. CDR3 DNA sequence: TGCAGTGCTACGCCTTGGCCAGAATCTGCAACTAATGAAAAACTGTTTTTT. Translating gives CSATPWPESATNEKLFF.

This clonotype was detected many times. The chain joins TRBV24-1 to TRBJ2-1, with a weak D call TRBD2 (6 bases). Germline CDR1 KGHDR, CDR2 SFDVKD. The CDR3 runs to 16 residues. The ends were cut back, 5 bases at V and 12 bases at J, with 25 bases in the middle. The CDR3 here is CATSVAPRGGFRMQFF. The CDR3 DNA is TGTGCCACCAGTGTGGCCCCAAGGGGAGGATTTAGGATGCAGTTCTTC.

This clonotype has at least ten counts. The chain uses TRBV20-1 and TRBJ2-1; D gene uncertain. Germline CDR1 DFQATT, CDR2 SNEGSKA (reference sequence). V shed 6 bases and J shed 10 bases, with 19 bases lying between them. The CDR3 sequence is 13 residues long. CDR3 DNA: TGCAGTGCCGACCTGACTGGCTTGGGGGAGCAGTTCTTC. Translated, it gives CSADLTGLGEQFF.

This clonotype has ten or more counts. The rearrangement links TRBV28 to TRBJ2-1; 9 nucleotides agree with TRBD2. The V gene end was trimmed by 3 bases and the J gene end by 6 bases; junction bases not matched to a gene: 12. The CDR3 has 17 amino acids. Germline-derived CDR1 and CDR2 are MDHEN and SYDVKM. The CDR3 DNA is TGTGCCAGCAGTTTGGGAGGAGCGGGAGGAATCAGCAATGAGCAGTTCTTC. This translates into CASSLGGAGGISNEQFF.

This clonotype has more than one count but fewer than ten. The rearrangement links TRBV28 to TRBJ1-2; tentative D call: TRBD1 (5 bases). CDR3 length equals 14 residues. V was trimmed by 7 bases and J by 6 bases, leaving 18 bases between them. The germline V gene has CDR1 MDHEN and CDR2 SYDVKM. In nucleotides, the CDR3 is TGTGCCAGCACCCGGGACGGGCTAGGGAATGGCTACACCTTC. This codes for CASTRDGLGNGYTF.

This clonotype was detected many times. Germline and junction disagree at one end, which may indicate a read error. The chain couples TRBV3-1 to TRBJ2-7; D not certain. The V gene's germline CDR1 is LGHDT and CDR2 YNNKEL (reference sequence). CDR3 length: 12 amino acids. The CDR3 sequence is CAGSQDLIEQYF. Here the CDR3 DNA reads TGTGCCGGCAGCCAAGATCTAATAGAGCAGTACTTC.

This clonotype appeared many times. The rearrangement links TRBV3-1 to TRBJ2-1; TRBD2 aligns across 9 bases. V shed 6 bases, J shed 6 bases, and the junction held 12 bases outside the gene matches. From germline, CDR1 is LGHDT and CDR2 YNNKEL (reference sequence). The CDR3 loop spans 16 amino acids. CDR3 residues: CASRSIAGAVGNEQFF. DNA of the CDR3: TGTGCCAGCAGATCTATAGCGGGAGCGGTAGGCAATGAGCAGTTCTTC.

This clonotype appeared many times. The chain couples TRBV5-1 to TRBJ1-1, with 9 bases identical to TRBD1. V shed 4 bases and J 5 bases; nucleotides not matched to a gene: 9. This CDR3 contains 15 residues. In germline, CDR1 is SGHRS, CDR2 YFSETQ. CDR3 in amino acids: CASSTGQGYETEAFF. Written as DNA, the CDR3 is TGCGCCAGCAGCACCGGACAGGGGTACGAAACTGAAGCTTTCTTT.

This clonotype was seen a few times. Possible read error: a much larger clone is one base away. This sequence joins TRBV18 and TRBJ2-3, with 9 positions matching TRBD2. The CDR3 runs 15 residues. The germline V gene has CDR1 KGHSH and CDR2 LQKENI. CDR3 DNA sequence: TGTGCCAGCTCATTCCTAGCGGGGAACACAGATATGCAGTATTTT. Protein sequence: CASSFLAGNTDMQYF.

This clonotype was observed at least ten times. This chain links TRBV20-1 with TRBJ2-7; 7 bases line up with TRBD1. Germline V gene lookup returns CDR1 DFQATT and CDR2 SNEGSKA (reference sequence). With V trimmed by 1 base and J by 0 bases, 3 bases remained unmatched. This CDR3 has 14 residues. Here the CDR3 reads CSARADRSSYEQYF. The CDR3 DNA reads TGCAGTGCTAGAGCGGACAGGTCCTCCTACGAGCAGTACTTC.

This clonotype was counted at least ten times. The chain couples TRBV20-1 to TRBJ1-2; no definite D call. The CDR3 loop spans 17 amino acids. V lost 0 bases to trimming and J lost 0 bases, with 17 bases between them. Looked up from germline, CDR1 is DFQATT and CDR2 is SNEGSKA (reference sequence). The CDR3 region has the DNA TGCAGTGCTAGAGATACCAGCCGACCCTTAGCTAACTATGGCTACACCTTC. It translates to CSARDTSRPLANYGYTF.

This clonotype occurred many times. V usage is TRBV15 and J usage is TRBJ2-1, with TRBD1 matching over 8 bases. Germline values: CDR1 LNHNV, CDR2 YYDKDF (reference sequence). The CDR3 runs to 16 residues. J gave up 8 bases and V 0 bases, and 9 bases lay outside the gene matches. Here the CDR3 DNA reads TGTGCCACCAGCAGAGATACGGCAGGGGGCTTCGATGAGCAGTTCTTC. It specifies CATSRDTAGGFDEQFF.